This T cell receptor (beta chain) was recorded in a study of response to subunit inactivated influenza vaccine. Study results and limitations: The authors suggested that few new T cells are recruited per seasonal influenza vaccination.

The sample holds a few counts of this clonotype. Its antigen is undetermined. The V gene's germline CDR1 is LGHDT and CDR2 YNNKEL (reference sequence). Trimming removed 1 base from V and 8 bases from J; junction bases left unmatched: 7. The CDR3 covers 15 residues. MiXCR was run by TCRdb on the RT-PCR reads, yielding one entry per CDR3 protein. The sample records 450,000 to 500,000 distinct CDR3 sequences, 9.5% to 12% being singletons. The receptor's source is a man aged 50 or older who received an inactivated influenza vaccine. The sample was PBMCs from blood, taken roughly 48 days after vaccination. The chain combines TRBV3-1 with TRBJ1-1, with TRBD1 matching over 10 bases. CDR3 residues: CASSQVPGQGSEAFF. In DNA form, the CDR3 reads TGTGCCAGCAGCCAAGTACCGGGACAGGGGTCCGAAGCTTTCTTT.